The T cell receptor beta chain under discussion was sequenced for a study of cytomegalovirus exposure and HLA in healthy donors. Study-level results: In vitro assays verified that a few CMV-associated chains recognized CMV antigens specifically. Fewer N-insertions than the 666-donor mean were reportedly shown by an Asian-associated ancestry cluster in a later analysis.

The germline V gene encodes CDR1 GTSNPN and CDR2 SVGIG (reference sequence). Trimming at V came to 0 bases and at J to 5 bases, leaving 5 bases not matched to a gene. CDR3 length: 16 residues. As for this clone: Its antigen is unidentified.

Use of 60 Vbeta and 13 Jbeta primers characterized the PCR. Assay: immunoSEQ multiplex PCR; the TCRdb copy retains only in-frame clones and omits some. The data contain under 150,000 clones, 70% to 80% of them seen just once; the ten biggest clones take up around 3.9%. The receptor comes from a woman aged 40 to 49 in good health and CMV-seropositive. Material: PBMCs. V and J are TRBV30 and TRBJ2-1, with 12 bases fitting TRBD2. The chain's CDR3 is CAWSVRTSGTHNEQFF. The CDR3, as DNA: TGTGCCTGGAGTGTGAGGACTAGCGGGACGCACAATGAGCAGTTCTTC.